This T cell receptor (beta chain) was sequenced for a study of T cells in Graves' hyperthyroidism and ophthalmopathy. PBMCs came from over 8.5 ml fresh peripheral blood. RNA transcripts provided the source from which TCR beta CDR3 regions were amplified. Carried out on the TCR CDR3, a first-round RT-PCR used the HTBI primer set. TCRdb recomputed calls from the multiplex PCR reads with MiXCR, one row per CDR3 protein. The repertoire includes about 500,000 distinct CDR3 sequences, around 15% of them detected once, and about 29% sits in the top ten. Trimming removed 0 bases at V and 3 bases at J, with 7 bases between. CDR3 size: 14 residues. Germline V gives CDR1 KGHSH, CDR2 LQKENI.

The sample comprised blood. The chain carries TRBV18 and TRBJ2-3; D not resolved. The clonotype comes from a woman between 25 and 40 years old with Graves' ophthalmopathy. Written as DNA, the CDR3 is TGTGCCAGCTCACCACCTCTGGGGACAGATACGCAGTATTTT. Its translation: CASSPPLGTDTQYF.